This record concerns one T cell receptor beta chain sequence. Its target is unknown. This sample stems from a study of chemoradiotherapy in HPV16-positive cancers. Study-level findings and limits: Candidate HPV-specific clones and E7-related TCR motifs grew in tumor during treatment.

Assay: immunoSEQ multiplex PCR; the TCRdb copy retains only in-frame clones and omits some. The sample shows hundreds of clones, about four fifths of them seen only once. Over chemoradiotherapy, repertoires were sampled more than once. The germline V gene has CDR1 DFQATT and CDR2 SNEGSKA (reference sequence). CDR3 size: 10 residues. V was trimmed by 8 bases and J by 12 bases, leaving 16 bases between them. This sample comprised tumor tissue, obtained from a patient who underwent chemoradiotherapy. The chain recombines TRBV20-1 with TRBJ1-1; D uncertain. The clonotype originates from a human donor with HPV-associated anogenital cancer. In DNA, the CDR3 is TGCAGTCCCGAGGGTGAGTTCACTTTCTTT. It specifies CSPEGEFTFF.